This T cell receptor (beta chain) was recovered during a study of cytomegalovirus exposure and HLA in healthy donors. Study-level results: An analysis was carried out at a later point. It showed that HLA-associated TCR beta chains were more clonally expanded than equally common non-associated chains.

This CDR3 is 16 amino acids long. V lost 6 bases and J lost 3, with 18 bases in between. Germline lookup yields CDR1 MDHEN and CDR2 SYDVKM. The PCR used 60 Vbeta and 13 Jbeta primers. Here immunoSEQ multiplex PCR was the method, and the copy in TCRdb shows in-frame clones only, minus some. The sample has 250,000 to 350,000 clones; around 86% are singletons. A word on this clone: Its antigen is still unknown.

The sequencing sample was made of PBMCs. The chain joins TRBV28 to TRBJ1-5, with a tentative D call TRBD1 (6 bases). The clonotype originates from a man aged 35-49 years in good health and CMV-seropositive. The CDR3 is CASSKGQFHDNQPQHF. The DNA of the CDR3 is TGTGCCAGCAGCAAAGGACAGTTTCATGACAATCAGCCCCAGCATTTT.